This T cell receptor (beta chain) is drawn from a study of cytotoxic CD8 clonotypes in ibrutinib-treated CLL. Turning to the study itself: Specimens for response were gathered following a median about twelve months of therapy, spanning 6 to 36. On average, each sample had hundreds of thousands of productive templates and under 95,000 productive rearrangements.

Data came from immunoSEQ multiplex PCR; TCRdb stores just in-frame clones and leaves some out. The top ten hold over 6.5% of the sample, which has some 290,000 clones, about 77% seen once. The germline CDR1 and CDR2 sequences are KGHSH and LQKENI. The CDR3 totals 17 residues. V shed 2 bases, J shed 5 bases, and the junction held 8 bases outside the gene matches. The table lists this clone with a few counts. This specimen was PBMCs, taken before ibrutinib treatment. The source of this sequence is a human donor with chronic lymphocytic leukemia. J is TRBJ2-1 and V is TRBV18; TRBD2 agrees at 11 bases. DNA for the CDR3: TGTGCCAGCTCACCAATCTTAGCGGGAGGGAATGACAATGAGCAGTTCTTC. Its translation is CASSPILAGGNDNEQFF.